The 2 T cell receptor beta chains presented below share a single source sample, sequenced in a study of T cells in localized non-small cell lung cancer. Libraries were prepared by immunoSEQ multiplex PCR; TCRdb keeps only in-frame clonotypes and omits some of them. The repertoire holds more than 30,000 clones, with approximately 85% as singletons. Sequences were derived from peripheral blood mononuclear cells, sampled before any cancer treatment. The receptors originated from a woman aged 35 to 70 with stage III lung adenocarcinoma.

The chain combines TRBV19 with TRBJ2-7; 9 nucleotides match TRBD1. This CDR3 spans 16 amino acids. Germline CDR1 and CDR2: LNHDA and SQIVND (reference sequence). Trimming removed 3 bases from V and 2 bases from J; junction bases left unmatched: 8. This CDR3 reads CASSIGGTGPPYEQYF. In DNA form, the CDR3 reads TGTGCCAGTAGTATTGGTGGGACAGGGCCTCCCTACGAGCAGTACTTC.

V is TRBV7-3 and J is TRBJ1-2; D might be TRBD1 (5 bases). Germline assignment: CDR1 SGHTA and CDR2 FQGTGA. V lost 3 bases and J 4 bases, leaving 9 bases between the germline ends. The CDR3 has 13 residues. For the CDR3, the DNA is TGTGCCAGCAGCTTGGGGGGGTCCTATGGCTACACCTTC. Translated: CASSLGGSYGYTF.